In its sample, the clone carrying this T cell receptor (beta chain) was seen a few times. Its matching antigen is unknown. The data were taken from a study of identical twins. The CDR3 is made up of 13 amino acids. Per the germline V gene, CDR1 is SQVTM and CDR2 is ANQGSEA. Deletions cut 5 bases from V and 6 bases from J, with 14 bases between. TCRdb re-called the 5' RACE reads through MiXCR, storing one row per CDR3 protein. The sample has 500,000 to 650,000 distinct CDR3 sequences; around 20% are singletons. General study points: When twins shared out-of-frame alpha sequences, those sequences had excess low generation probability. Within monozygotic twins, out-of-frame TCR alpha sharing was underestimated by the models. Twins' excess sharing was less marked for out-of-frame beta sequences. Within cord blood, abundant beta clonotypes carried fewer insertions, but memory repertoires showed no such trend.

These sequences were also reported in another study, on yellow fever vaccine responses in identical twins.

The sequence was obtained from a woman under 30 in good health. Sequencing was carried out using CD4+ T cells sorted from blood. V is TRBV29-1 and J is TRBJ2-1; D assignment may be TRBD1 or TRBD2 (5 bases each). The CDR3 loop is CSVPRGRGNEQFF. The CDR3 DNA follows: TGCAGCGTTCCGAGGGGAAGGGGCAATGAGCAGTTCTTC.